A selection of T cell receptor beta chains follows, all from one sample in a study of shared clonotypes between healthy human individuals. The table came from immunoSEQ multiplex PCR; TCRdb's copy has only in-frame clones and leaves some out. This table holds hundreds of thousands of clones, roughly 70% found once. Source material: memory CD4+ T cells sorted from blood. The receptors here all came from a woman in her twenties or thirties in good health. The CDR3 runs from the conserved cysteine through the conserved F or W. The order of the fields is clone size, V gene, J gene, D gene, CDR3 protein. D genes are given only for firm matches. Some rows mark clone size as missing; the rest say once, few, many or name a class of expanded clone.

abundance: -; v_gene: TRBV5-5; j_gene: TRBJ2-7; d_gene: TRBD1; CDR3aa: CASSHRTGTYEQYF
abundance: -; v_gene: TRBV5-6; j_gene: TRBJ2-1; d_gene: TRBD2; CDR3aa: CASSIGVIAGGQEQFF
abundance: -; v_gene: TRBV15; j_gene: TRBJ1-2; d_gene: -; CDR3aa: CATSSRTVGTNYGYTF
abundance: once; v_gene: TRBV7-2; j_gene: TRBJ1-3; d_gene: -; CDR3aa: CASSPGRLRNTIYF
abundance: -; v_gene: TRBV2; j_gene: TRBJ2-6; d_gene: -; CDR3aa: CASDREAGANVLTF
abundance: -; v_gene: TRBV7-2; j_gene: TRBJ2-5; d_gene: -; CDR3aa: CASMRGGGQETQYF
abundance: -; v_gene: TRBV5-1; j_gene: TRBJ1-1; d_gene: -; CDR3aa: CASSLEAENTEAFF
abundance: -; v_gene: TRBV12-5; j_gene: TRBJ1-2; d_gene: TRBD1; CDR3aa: CASGLVLPGGDYGYTF
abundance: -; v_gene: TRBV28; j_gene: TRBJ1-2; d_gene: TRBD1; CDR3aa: CASSIRPGQLYGYTF
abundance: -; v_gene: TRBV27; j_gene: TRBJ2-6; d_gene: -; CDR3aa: CASSVLTSLGDPGANVLTF
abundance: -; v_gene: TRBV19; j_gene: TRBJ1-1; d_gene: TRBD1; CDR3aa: CASSPRGWTEAFF
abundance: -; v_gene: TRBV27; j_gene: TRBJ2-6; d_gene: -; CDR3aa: CASSPRNPFPSGANVLTF
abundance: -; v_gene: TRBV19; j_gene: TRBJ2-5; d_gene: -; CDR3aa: CASSRARQETQYF
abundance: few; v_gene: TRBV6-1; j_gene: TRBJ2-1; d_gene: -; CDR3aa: CASSRTSGGNWFF
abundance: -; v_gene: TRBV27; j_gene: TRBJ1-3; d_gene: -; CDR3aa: CASRPGAGGNTIYF
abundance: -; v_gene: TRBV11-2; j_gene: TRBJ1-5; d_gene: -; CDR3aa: CASSLGSNSNQPQHF
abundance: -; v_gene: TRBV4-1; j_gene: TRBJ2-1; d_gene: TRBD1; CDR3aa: CASSQDSGGSIQNEQFF
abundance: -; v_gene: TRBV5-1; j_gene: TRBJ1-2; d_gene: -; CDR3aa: CASSPLGGLEYGYTF
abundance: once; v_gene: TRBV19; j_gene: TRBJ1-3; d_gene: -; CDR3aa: CASIKQGSGNTIYF
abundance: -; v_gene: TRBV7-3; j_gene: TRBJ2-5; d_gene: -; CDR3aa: CASSTSIQETQYF
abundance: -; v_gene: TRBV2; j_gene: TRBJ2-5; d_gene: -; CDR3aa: CASGTSQETQYF
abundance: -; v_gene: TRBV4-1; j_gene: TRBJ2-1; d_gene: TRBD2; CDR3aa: CASSPQELLAGVFNEQFF
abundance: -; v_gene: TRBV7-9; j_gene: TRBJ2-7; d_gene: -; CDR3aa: CASSLALRDEQYF
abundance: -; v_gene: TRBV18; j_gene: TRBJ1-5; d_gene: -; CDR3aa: CASSPDGTSSNQPQHF
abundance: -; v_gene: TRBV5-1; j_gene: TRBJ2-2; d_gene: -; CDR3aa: CASSVSLGGNGELFF
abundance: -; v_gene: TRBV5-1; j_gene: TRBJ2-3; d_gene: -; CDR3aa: CASSLAGSRTDTQYF
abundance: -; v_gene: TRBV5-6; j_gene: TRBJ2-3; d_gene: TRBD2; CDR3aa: CASSLVASGRRTDTQYF